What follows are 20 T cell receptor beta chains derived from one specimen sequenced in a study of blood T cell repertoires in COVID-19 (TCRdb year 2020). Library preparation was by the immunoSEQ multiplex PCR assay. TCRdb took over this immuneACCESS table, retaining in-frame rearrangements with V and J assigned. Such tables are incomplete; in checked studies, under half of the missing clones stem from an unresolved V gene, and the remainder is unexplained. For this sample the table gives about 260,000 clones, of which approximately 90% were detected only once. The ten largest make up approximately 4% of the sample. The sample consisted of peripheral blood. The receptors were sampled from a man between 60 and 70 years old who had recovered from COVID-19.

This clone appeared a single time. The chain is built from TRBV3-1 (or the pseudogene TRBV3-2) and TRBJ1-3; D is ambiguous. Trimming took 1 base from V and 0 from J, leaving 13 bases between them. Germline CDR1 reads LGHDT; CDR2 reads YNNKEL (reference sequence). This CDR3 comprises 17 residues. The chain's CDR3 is CASSQGADESSGNTIYF. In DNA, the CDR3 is TGTGCCAGCAGCCAAGGGGCCGACGAGTCCTCTGGAAACACCATATATTTT.

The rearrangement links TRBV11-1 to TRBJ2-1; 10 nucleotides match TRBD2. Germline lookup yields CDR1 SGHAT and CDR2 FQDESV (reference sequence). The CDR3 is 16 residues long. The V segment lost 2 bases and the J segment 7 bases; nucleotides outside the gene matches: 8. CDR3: CASSLLASGGGNEQFF. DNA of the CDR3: TGTGCCAGCAGCTTACTGGCTAGCGGGGGTGGGAATGAGCAGTTCTTC.

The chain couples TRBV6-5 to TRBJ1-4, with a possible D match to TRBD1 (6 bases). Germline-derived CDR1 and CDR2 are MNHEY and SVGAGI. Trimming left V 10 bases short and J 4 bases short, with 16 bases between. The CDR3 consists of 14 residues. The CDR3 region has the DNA TGTGCCACTCGTCTCGGACAGCTTAATGAAAAACTGTTTTTT. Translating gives CATRLGQLNEKLFF.

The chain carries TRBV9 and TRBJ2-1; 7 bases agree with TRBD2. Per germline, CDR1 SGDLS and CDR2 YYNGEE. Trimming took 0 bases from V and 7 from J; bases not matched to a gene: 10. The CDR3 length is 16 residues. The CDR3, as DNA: TGTGCCAGCAGCGTAGCGGGGGGAACCCCAGGGAATGAGCAGTTCTTC. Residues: CASSVAGGTPGNEQFF.

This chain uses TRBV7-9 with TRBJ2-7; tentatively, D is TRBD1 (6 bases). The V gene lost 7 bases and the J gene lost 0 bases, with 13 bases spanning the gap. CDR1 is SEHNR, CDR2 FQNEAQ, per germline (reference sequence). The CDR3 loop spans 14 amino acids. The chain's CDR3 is CASTTRQDSYEQYF. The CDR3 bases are TGTGCCAGCACCACCCGACAGGACTCCTACGAGCAGTACTTC.

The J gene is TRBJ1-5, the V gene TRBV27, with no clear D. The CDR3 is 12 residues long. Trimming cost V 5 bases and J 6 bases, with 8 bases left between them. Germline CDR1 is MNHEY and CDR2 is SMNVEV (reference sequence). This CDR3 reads CASSPSGQPQHF. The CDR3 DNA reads TGTGCCAGCAGTCCCTCAGGTCAGCCCCAGCATTTT.

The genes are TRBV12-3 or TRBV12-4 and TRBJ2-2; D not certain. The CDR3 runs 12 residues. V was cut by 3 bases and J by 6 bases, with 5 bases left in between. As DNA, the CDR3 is TGTGCCAGCAGTTTGAGGTCCGGGGAGCTGTTTTTT. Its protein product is CASSLRSGELFF.

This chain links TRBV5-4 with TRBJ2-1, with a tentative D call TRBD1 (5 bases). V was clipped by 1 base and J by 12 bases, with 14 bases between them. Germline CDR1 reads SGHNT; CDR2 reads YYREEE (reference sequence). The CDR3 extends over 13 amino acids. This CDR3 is CASSLRQTETQFF. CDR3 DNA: TGTGCCAGCAGCTTGAGACAGACGGAAACGCAGTTCTTC.

The CDR3 spells CASSLGVQLNQPQHF. CDR3 bases: TGTGCCAGCAGCTTGGGAGTACAGCTAAATCAGCCCCAGCATTTT. The chain has TRBV5-8 and TRBJ1-5; D remains unclear. V gave up 0 bases and J gave up 4 bases, with 11 bases separating them. CDR3 length: 15 amino acids. CDR1 and CDR2 from the germline V gene are SGHTS and YDEGEE.

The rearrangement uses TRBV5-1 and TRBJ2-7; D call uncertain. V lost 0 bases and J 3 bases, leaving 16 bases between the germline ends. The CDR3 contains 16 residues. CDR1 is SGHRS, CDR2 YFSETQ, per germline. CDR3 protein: CASSLGLLGDDYEQYF. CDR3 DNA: TGCGCCAGCAGCTTGGGATTACTGGGCGATGACTACGAGCAGTACTTC.

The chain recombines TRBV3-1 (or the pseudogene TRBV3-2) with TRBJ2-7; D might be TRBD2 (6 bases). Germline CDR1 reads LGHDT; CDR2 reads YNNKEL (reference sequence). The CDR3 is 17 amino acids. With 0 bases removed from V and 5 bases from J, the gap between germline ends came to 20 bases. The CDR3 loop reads CASSQDRRGGSEDEQYF. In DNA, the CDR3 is TGTGCCAGCAGCCAAGATAGGAGGGGTGGGAGCGAGGACGAGCAGTACTTC.

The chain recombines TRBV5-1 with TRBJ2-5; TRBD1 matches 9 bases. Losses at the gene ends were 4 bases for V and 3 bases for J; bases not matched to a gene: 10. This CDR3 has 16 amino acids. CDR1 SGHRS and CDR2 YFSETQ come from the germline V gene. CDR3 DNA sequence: TGCGCCAGCAGCCCAAAAGGACAGGGGAGAAAAGAGACCCAGTACTTC. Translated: CASSPKGQGRKETQYF.

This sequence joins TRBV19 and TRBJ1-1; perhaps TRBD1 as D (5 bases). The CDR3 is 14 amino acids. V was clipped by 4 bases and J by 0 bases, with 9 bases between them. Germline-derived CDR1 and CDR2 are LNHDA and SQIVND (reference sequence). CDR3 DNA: TGTGCCAGTAGTAAAGGGGCTATGAACACTGAAGCTTTCTTT. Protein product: CASSKGAMNTEAFF. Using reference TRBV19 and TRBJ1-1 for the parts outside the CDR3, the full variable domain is DGGITQSPKYLFRKEGQNVTLSCEQNLNHDAMYWYRQDPGQGLRLIYYSQIVNDFQKGDIAEGYSVSREKKESFPLTVTSAQKNPTAFYLCASSKGAMNTEAFFGQGTRLTVV.

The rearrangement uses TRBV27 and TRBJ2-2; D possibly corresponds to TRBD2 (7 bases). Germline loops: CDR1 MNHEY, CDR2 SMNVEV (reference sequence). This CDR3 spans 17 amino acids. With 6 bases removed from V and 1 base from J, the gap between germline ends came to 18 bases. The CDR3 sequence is CASRLIGGAGNTGELFF. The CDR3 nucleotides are TGTGCCAGCAGGTTGATTGGGGGGGCGGGGAACACCGGGGAGCTGTTTTTT.

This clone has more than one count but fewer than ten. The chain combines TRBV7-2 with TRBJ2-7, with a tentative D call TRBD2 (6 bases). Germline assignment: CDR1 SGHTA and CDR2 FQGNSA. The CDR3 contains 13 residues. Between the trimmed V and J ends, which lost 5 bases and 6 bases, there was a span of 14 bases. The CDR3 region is CASSDGSHTEQYF. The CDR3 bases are TGTGCCAGCAGCGACGGGAGTCACACCGAGCAGTACTTC. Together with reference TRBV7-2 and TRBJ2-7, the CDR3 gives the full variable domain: GAGVSQSPSNKVTEKGKDVELRCDPISGHTALYWYRQSLGQGLEFLIYFQGNSAPDKSGLPSDRFSAERTGGSVSTLTIQRTQQEDSAVYLCASSDGSHTEQYFGPGTRLTVT.

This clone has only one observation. This CDR3 is CASSYGRDYNSPLHF. DNA of the CDR3: TGTGCCAGCAGTTACGGGCGGGATTATAATTCACCCCTCCACTTT. The J gene is TRBJ1-6, the V gene TRBV6-2 or TRBV6-3; D remains unclear. CDR3 length equals 15 residues. V was clipped by 2 bases and J by 4 bases, with 9 bases between them. From germline, CDR1 is MNHEY and CDR2 SVGEGT.

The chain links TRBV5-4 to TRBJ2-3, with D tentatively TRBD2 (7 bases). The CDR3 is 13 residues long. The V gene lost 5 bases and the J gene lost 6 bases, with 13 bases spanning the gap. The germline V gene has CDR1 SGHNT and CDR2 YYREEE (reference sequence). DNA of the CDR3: TGTGCCAGCAGGACCCGGGGGGCGGATACGCAGTATTTT. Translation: CASRTRGADTQYF.

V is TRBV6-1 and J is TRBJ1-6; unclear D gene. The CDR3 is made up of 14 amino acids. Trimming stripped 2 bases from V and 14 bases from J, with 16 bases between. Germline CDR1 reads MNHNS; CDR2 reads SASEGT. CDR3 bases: TGTGCCAGCAGTGAAAGTAACGTTCCAGGTACCCTCCACTTT. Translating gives CASSESNVPGTLHF.

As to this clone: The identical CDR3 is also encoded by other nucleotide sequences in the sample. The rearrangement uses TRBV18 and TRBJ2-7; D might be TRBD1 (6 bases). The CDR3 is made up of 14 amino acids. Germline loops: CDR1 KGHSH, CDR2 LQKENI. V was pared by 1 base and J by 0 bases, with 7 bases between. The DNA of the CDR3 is TGTGCCAGCTCACCACTGGACAGCTCCTACGAGCAGTACTTC. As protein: CASSPLDSSYEQYF.

The CDR3 region is CASSPQGGTSDGYTF. CDR3 DNA sequence: TGTGCCAGCAGCCCCCAGGGTGGGACATCCGATGGCTACACCTTC. The rearrangement joins TRBV7-3 to TRBJ1-2, with TRBD1 as a possible D gene (6 bases). From germline, CDR1 is SGHTA and CDR2 FQGTGA. The length of the CDR3 is 15 residues. The V and J ends lost 5 bases and 6 bases respectively, with 19 bases between them.